These 22 T cell receptor beta chains were all obtained from the same sample, sequenced in a study of low-dose radiotherapy and immunotherapy resistance in tumors. Time point specified: after trial treatment. Treatment reported: LDRT plus nivolumab, ipilimumab, low-dose cyclophosphamide and aspirin (RACIN trial). First-strand cDNA relied on TRAV- and TRBV-specific primers spanning alpha and beta chains. Over around 19 PCR cycles, TCRs were amplified from a constant-region primer and V-primer adapter. TCRdb re-called the reads through MiXCR, storing one row per CDR3 protein. Among roughly 40,000 distinct CDR3 sequences listed, less than 30% were seen once. The specimen was PBMCs, collected after low-dose radiotherapy plus immunotherapy. These receptors came from a male donor with prostate cancer.

This clonotype was picked up many times. The chain has TRBV5-5 and TRBJ2-3, with 7 nucleotides matching TRBD2. Trimming cost V 4 bases and J 6 bases; bases outside gene matches: 2. This CDR3 region has 12 residues. The germline gives CDR1 SGHKS, CDR2 YYEKEE (reference sequence). CDR3: CASSRDYDTQYF. CDR3 sequence (DNA): TGTGCCAGCAGCCGGGACTACGATACGCAGTATTTT. Drawing the rest from reference TRBV5-5 and TRBJ2-3, the complete variable domain is DAGVTQSPTHLIKTRGQQVTLRCSPISGHKSVSWYQQVLGQGPQFIFQYYEKEERGRGNFPDRFSARQFPNYSSELNVNALLLGDSALYLCASSRDYDTQYFGPGTRLTVL.

This clonotype appeared many times. The chain has TRBV7-6 and TRBJ2-6; 10 bases line up with TRBD1. J was trimmed by 0 bases and V by 3 bases; bases with no gene match: 5. This CDR3 spans 18 amino acids. Germline CDR1 is SGHVS and CDR2 is FNYEAQ. CDR3 in amino acids: CASSFAGTGDSGANVLTF. CDR3 sequence (DNA): TGTGCCAGCAGCTTTGCCGGGACAGGGGACTCTGGGGCCAACGTCCTGACTTTC.

This clonotype has ten or more counts. The V gene is TRBV20-1, the J gene TRBJ2-7, with no clear D. Germline CDR1 is DFQATT and CDR2 is SNEGSKA (reference sequence). This CDR3 is built from 11 residues. The V end was cut by 2 bases, the J end by 5 bases, with 7 bases between. CDR3 bases: TGCAGTGCTAGAAAGACACACGAGCAGTACTTC. Encoded protein: CSARKTHEQYF.

This clonotype has ten or more counts. The genes are TRBV20-1 and TRBJ2-6; a weak D match, TRBD2 (5 bases). CDR1 DFQATT and CDR2 SNEGSKA come from the germline V gene (reference sequence). Trimming stripped 4 bases from V and 0 bases from J, with 7 bases between. This CDR3 is built from 14 residues. Written as DNA, the CDR3 is TGCAGTGCTACGGGGAACTCTGGGGCCAACGTCCTGACTTTC. Amino acids: CSATGNSGANVLTF.

The chain uses TRBV4-1 and TRBJ1-1; D possibly corresponds to TRBD1 (5 bases). CDR1 and CDR2 (germline): MGHRA, YSYEKL. Trimming took 3 bases from V and 1 from J, leaving 12 bases between them. The CDR3 spans 15 residues. CDR3 sequence reads: CASSHIGGRNTEAFF. CDR3 nucleotide sequence: TGCGCCAGCAGCCATATTGGGGGGAGGAACACTGAAGCTTTCTTT.

With regard to this clonotype: This is likely an artifact of a read error, given a far larger clone one base away. The V call is TRBV13, the J call TRBJ1-5, with 7 positions matching TRBD1. The CDR3 is 18 amino acids. From germline, CDR1 is PRHDT and CDR2 FYEKMQ (reference sequence). CDR3 sequence reads: CASSLEHSWDRPNQPRHF. The CDR3, as DNA: TGTGCCAGCAGCTTAGAGCATAGCTGGGACAGACCCAATCAGCCCCGGCATTTT.

The sample holds many counts of this clonotype. This sequence joins TRBV12-3 or TRBV12-4 and TRBJ2-7; D is possibly TRBD1 (5 bases). V lost 6 bases to trimming and J lost 1 base, with 13 bases between them. The CDR3 sequence is 14 residues long. CDR3 DNA sequence: TGTGCCAGCAGGAACAGGCTCGTGTCCTACGAGCAGTACTTC. Its protein product is CASRNRLVSYEQYF.

This clonotype is medium-sized by share. The chain employs TRBV11-2 and TRBJ2-7, with 7 bases matching TRBD1. After removal of 1 base from V and 6 bases from J, the junction contained 12 bases not matched to a gene. This CDR3 region has 16 residues. Per germline, CDR1 SGHAT and CDR2 FQNNGV. The CDR3: CASSLGTGTASREQYF. CDR3 nucleotide sequence: TGTGCCAGCAGCTTAGGCACCGGGACAGCTTCGCGCGAGCAGTACTTC.

At least ten counts were recorded for this clonotype. The V and J genes are TRBV7-9 and TRBJ1-2; 9 bases are shared with TRBD1. In germline, CDR1 is SEHNR, CDR2 FQNEAQ (reference sequence). After removal of 6 bases from V and 8 bases from J, the junction contained 10 bases not matched to a gene. This CDR3 is 14 amino acids long. CDR3: CASSAVGTGSGYTF. CDR3 coding DNA: TGTGCCAGCAGTGCGGTAGGGACAGGGAGCGGCTACACCTTC.

The rearrangement links TRBV7-3 to TRBJ2-2; 7 nucleotides line up with TRBD2. V shed 2 bases and J 2 bases; nucleotides not matched to a gene: 5. CDR3 length: 16 amino acids. Germline assignment: CDR1 SGHTA and CDR2 FQGTGA. The CDR3 here is CASSLVLAPNTGELFF. In nucleotides, the CDR3 is TGTGCCAGCAGCTTAGTACTAGCGCCTAACACCGGGGAGCTGTTTTTT.

This clonotype was picked up many times. This chain joins TRBV29-1 and TRBJ1-4; D is undetermined. The CDR3 totals 13 residues. The V gene lost 4 bases and the J gene lost 6 bases, with 12 bases spanning the gap. Germline V gene data show CDR1 as SQVTM and CDR2 as ANQGSEA. For the CDR3, the DNA is TGCAGCGTTGTATTACAGAGAGATGAAAAACTGTTTTTT. Its protein is CSVVLQRDEKLFF.

The J gene is TRBJ2-2, the V gene TRBV29-1, with 12 bases lining up with TRBD1. CDR1 and CDR2 from the germline V gene are SQVTM and ANQGSEA. CDR3 length: 14 amino acids. V gave up 6 bases and J gave up 6 bases; unmatched junction bases: 5. The DNA of the CDR3 is TGCAGCGTGGGACAGGGGGCCACTCCCGGGGAGCTGTTTTTT. This encodes CSVGQGATPGELFF.

In regard to this clonotype: This likely traces to a read error, being one base from a far larger clone. The rearrangement uses TRBV20-1 and TRBJ2-1; D could derive from TRBD1 or TRBD2 (5 bases each). The germline V gene has CDR1 DFQATT and CDR2 SNEGSKA (reference sequence). The CDR3 is 13 residues long. The CDR3 DNA sequence: TGCAGCGGCCAGTCCGGGGCTTATTACGAGCAGTTCTTC. Its protein is CSGQSGAYYEQFF.

Regarding this clonotype: A far larger clone differs by one base, so this is likely a read error. V is TRBV24-1 and J is TRBJ2-6, with D possibly TRBD1 on 5 matching bases. The CDR3 has 15 residues. Per the germline V gene, CDR1 is KGHDR and CDR2 is SFDVKD. This CDR3 is CASKQGSIGANVLSF. The CDR3 bases are TGTGCCAGCAAGCAGGGTAGCATAGGGGCCAACGTCCTGAGTTTC.

As to this clonotype: This likely came from a read error, as a far larger clone is one base away. The V call is TRBV26, the J call TRBJ2-5; the D call of TRBD1 is as the table states it, not checked on the DNA. TRBV26 is shown as a pseudogene. The length of the CDR3 is 13 residues. CDR3 sequence reads: CASSPTGVGKQYF. The CDR3 DNA sequence: TGTGCCAGCAGTCCCACAGGGGTGGGGAAGCAGTACTTC.

Here the CDR3 reads CASSPEGHAAGFQETQYF. As DNA, the CDR3 is TGTGCCAGCAGCCCCGAGGGCCATGCAGCGGGGTTTCAAGAGACCCAGTACTTC. The V call is TRBV5-6, the J call TRBJ2-5, with 7 positions matching TRBD2. The CDR3 spans 18 residues. Germline CDR1 reads SGHDT; CDR2 reads YYEEEE. V shed 4 bases and J 2 bases; nucleotides not matched to a gene: 17.

This clonotype was counted at least ten times. The rearrangement uses TRBV21-1 and TRBJ2-3; the table calls TRBD1, which could not be checked here. TRBV21-1 is annotated as a pseudogene. This CDR3 has 20 amino acids. CDR3 nucleotide sequence: TGTGCCAGCAGCAAAATGCCCAAACAACAGGGAACGAGGAGCACAGATACGCAGTATTTT. Protein product: CASSKMPKQQGTRSTDTQYF.

This clonotype was counted at least ten times. The CDR3 DNA reads TGCGCCAGCAGCCAGGGGCAGGCCACTAATGAAAAACTGTTTTTT. As protein: CASSQGQATNEKLFF. This chain links TRBV4-1 with TRBJ1-4; D may be TRBD1 (5 bases). The CDR3 has 15 residues. Germline-derived CDR1 and CDR2 are MGHRA and YSYEKL. Trimming shortened V by 3 bases and J by 2 bases, and 10 bases separated the two germline ends.

This clonotype has ten or more counts. J is TRBJ1-1 and V is TRBV29-1, with D possibly TRBD1 on 6 matching bases. The CDR3 is 13 amino acids. Germline CDR1 is SQVTM and CDR2 is ANQGSEA. V lost 7 bases to trimming and J lost 1 base, with 13 bases between them. The CDR3 nucleotides read TGCAGCGCCCAGGACAGTCAGAACACTGAAGCTTTCTTT. Protein product: CSAQDSQNTEAFF.

This clonotype was seen a few times. This sequence joins TRBV5-1 and TRBJ2-1, with TRBD2 identical over 13 bases. The ends lost 0 bases at V and 7 bases at J; junction bases unmatched: 4. The CDR3 covers 16 residues. CDR1 is SGHRS and CDR2 is YFSETQ in the germline V gene. The DNA of the CDR3 is TGCGCCAGCAGCTTGGGACTAGCGGGAGGACGGAATGAGCAGTTCTTC. This translates into CASSLGLAGGRNEQFF.

The sample holds many counts of this clonotype. The V call is TRBV30, the J call TRBJ1-1, with D maybe TRBD1 (5 bases). V gave up 4 bases and J gave up 0 bases, with 15 bases separating them. The germline V gene has CDR1 GTSNPN and CDR2 SVGIG (reference sequence). The CDR3 sequence is 15 residues long. The CDR3 DNA follows: TGTGCCTGGAACGAACCGGGACCAATGAACACTGAAGCTTTCTTT. Encoded protein: CAWNEPGPMNTEAFF.

A note on this clonotype: A far bigger clonotype differs at one base, so this is likely a read error. The chain recombines TRBV5-1 with TRBJ2-7; 8 bases line up with TRBD1. Losses at the gene ends were 5 bases for V and 7 bases for J; bases not matched to a gene: 5. The CDR3 length is 12 residues. Per germline, CDR1 SGHRS and CDR2 YFSETQ. The CDR3 DNA reads TGCGCCAGCAGGGACAGGGACAATGAGCAGTACTTC. This encodes CASRDRDNEQYF.